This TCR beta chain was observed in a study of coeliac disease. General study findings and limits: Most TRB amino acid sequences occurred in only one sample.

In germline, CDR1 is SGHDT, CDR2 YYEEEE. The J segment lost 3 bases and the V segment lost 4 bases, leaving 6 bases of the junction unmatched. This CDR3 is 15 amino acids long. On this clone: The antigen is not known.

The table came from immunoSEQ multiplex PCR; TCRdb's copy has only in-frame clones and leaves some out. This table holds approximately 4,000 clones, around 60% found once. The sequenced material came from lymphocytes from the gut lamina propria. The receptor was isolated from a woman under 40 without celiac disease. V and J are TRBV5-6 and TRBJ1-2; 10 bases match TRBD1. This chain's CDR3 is CASSGGQGIYYGYTF. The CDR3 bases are TGTGCCAGCAGCGGGGGACAGGGGATTTACTATGGCTACACCTTC.